The T cell receptor beta chain under discussion was sequenced for a study of T cell responses to AZD1222 COVID-19 vaccine. The study's findings and limits: Dominant at 160-218 and 743-854, vaccine-associated CD4 TCRs also spanned spike.

In regard to this clone: The antigen is undetermined.

With 2 bases removed from V and 1 base from J, the gap between germline ends came to 8 bases. Looked up from germline, CDR1 is MNHEY and CDR2 is SVGEGT. The CDR3 is made up of 14 amino acids. The method was immunoSEQ multiplex PCR; TCRdb's version includes in-frame clones alone and lacks a portion of them. The sample includes tens of thousands of clones, approximately 84% seen only once; the top ten take roughly 10%. This TCR was sampled from an adult in good health. Source: peripheral blood, taken on day 0 of AZD1222 vaccination. The chain links TRBV6-2 or TRBV6-3 to TRBJ1-1, with a tentative D call TRBD1 (6 bases). CDR3 region: CASSYMTGNTEAFF. The DNA of the CDR3 is TGTGCCAGCAGTTACATGACAGGGAACACTGAAGCTTTCTTT.